Listed below are T cell receptor beta chains from one sample, sequenced in a study of CD4 T cell repertoires in COVID-19. Some clones are missing from TCRdb's copy, which holds only in-frame ones; the method was immunoSEQ multiplex PCR. The sample holds more than 65,000 clones, 80% to 90% seen once. Sequencing was performed on CD4+ T cells from peripheral blood, taken after recovery from COVID-19. These receptors originate from a human donor who had COVID-19. Both conserved end residues are part of each CDR3. A D gene is named only where the DNA matches it firmly. Expanded clones get a size class; other rows say once, few or many, or leave the size out.

size: -; V: TRBV5-1; J: TRBJ1-6; D: TRBD1; DNA: TGCGCCAGCAGCTTGAACCAGGGGGCTCAATCACCCCTCCACTTT; CDR3: CASSLNQGAQSPLHF
size: -; V: TRBV12-3/TRBV12-4; J: TRBJ2-7; D: -; DNA: TGTGCCAGCAGAGCACAGGGAAGTTACGAGCAGTACTTC; CDR3: CASRAQGSYEQYF
size: once; V: TRBV2; J: TRBJ2-7; D: -; DNA: TGTGCCAGCAGTTACCGCAGGTTTAATTACGAGCAGTACTTC; CDR3: CASSYRRFNYEQYF
size: -; V: TRBV11-2; J: TRBJ1-4; D: -; DNA: TGTGCCAGCAGCTTATCCACAGGAGTGGAAAAACTGTTTTTT; CDR3: CASSLSTGVEKLFF
size: -; V: TRBV10-3; J: TRBJ2-2; D: TRBD1; DNA: TGTGCCACCCGGGACAGTGGCACCGGGGAGCTGTTTTTT; CDR3: CATRDSGTGELFF
size: -; V: TRBV29-1; J: TRBJ1-2; D: TRBD1; DNA: TGCAGCGTCCGATCCCCAAGACAGGGAGCATTCTACACCTTC; CDR3: CSVRSPRQGAFYTF
size: -; V: TRBV29-1; J: TRBJ1-2; D: -; DNA: TGCAGCGTTCGGGCTGGGGGACAACCAGGAGGCTACACCTTC; CDR3: CSVRAGGQPGGYTF
size: -; V: TRBV18; J: TRBJ2-2; D: -; DNA: TGTGCCAGCTCACCAGTGGAAGGATACGGGGAGCTGTTTTTT; CDR3: CASSPVEGYGELFF
size: -; V: TRBV5-1; J: TRBJ2-2; D: -; DNA: TGCGCCAGCAGCTGGCAGGGAGGGGAGCTGTTTTTT; CDR3: CASSWQGGELFF
size: -; V: TRBV5-1; J: TRBJ2-5; D: TRBD1; DNA: TGCGCCAGCAGCTCACAGGGGGCGGGGGAGACCCAGTACTTC; CDR3: CASSSQGAGETQYF
size: -; V: TRBV5-5; J: TRBJ2-2; D: TRBD2; DNA: TGTGCCAGCAGACTAGCGGGGTCGAACACCGGGGAGCTGTTTTTT; CDR3: CASRLAGSNTGELFF
size: -; V: TRBV6-4; J: TRBJ1-2; D: TRBD1; DNA: TGTGCCAGCAGCGCCGGACAGGCCTATGGCTACACCTTC; CDR3: CASSAGQAYGYTF
size: once; V: TRBV5-1; J: TRBJ2-7; D: TRBD2; DNA: TGCGCCAGCAGCCCCTCGGGGGGGAAGGACGAGCAGTACTTC; CDR3: CASSPSGGKDEQYF
size: -; V: TRBV3-1/TRBV3-2; J: TRBJ2-3; D: -; DNA: TGTGCCAGCAGCGGGGTTGAAGTTTGGTATTTT; CDR3: CASSGVEVWYF
size: -; V: TRBV6-6; J: TRBJ1-4; D: -; DNA: TGTGCCAGCAGCCTGGACGGTGAAAAACTGTTTTTT; CDR3: CASSLDGEKLFF
size: -; V: TRBV19; J: TRBJ1-3; D: -; DNA: TGTGCCAGTAGTCCGGGAAGCTCTGGAAACACCATATATTTT; CDR3: CASSPGSSGNTIYF
size: -; V: TRBV11-2; J: TRBJ1-1; D: TRBD1; DNA: TGTGCCAGCAGCCATACAGGGGGAAGGTCTGAAGCTTTCTTT; CDR3: CASSHTGGRSEAFF
size: -; V: TRBV7-2; J: TRBJ1-1; D: -; DNA: TGTGCCAGCAGCTTAACAATACTACAGGGAAACACTGAAGCTTTCTTT; CDR3: CASSLTILQGNTEAFF